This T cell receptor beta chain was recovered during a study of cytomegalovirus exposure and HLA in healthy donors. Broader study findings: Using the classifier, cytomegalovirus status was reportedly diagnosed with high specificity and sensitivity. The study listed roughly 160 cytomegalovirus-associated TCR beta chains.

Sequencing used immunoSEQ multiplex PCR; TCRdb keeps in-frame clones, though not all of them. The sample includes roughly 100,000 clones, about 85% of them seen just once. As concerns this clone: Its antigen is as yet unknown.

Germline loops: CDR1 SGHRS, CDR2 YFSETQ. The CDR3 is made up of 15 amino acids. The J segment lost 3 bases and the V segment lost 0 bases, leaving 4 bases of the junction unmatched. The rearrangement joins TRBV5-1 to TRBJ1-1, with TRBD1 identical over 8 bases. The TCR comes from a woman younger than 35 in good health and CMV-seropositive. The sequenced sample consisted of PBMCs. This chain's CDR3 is CASSLDGQGYTEAFF. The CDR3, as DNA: TGCGCCAGCAGCTTGGATGGACAGGGATACACTGAAGCTTTCTTT.